These 30 T cell receptor beta chains were all obtained from the same sample, sequenced in a study of cytomegalovirus exposure and HLA in healthy donors. Researchers ran the PCR with 60 Vbeta and 13 Jbeta primers. The assay was immunoSEQ multiplex PCR, and TCRdb's table has in-frame clones only and misses some. This table has under 150,000 clones, more than 65% appearing once. Sequenced input: PBMCs. Receptor source: a man aged 18-30 years in good health and CMV-seronegative.

CDR3 residues: CASSEGGLRGYTF. The CDR3 nucleotides read TGTGCCAGCAGTGAAGGAGGCCTCCGTGGCTACACCTTC. The chain links TRBV25-1 to TRBJ1-2; D not resolved. The CDR3 sequence is 13 residues long. The V gene lost 2 bases and the J gene lost 7 bases, with 11 bases spanning the gap. Germline loops: CDR1 MGHDK, CDR2 SYGVNS.

V usage is TRBV6-5 and J usage is TRBJ1-6; 10 bases match TRBD1. The V and J ends lost 2 bases and 9 bases, in that order; junction bases with no gene match: 4. Germline-derived CDR1 and CDR2 are MNHEY and SVGAGI. The CDR3 consists of 15 residues. DNA for the CDR3: TGTGCCAGCAGTTACGACGGGGACAGGGGTTCACCCCTCCACTTT. It specifies CASSYDGDRGSPLHF.

This rearrangement joins TRBV9 to TRBJ2-2; D is possibly TRBD2 (5 bases). From germline, CDR1 is SGDLS and CDR2 YYNGEE. V was shortened by 0 bases and J by 1 base, with 10 bases between the two germline ends. This CDR3 has 16 amino acids. CDR3 loop: CASSVATRENTGELFF. The CDR3, as DNA: TGTGCCAGCAGCGTAGCTACACGGGAGAACACCGGGGAGCTGTTTTTT.

Only one count was recorded for this clone. Other DNA variants within this sample encode the same CDR3. The V gene is TRBV4-3, the J gene TRBJ1-6; D not resolved. This CDR3 region has 13 residues. V was cut by 3 bases and J by 8 bases, with 8 bases left in between. The germline gives CDR1 LGHNA, CDR2 YSLEER. CDR3 in DNA: TGCGCCAGCAGCCATCCCGGAGATTCACCCCTCCACTTT. This codes for CASSHPGDSPLHF.

This clone turned up a few times. Other DNA variants within this sample encode the same CDR3. The rearrangement joins TRBV2 to TRBJ2-7; D may be TRBD1 (5 bases). The germline V and J ends were trimmed by 6 bases and 0 bases, with 6 bases remaining between them. The CDR3 is made up of 12 amino acids. The V gene's germline CDR1 is SNHLY and CDR2 FYNNEI. The CDR3 nucleotides are TGTGCCAGCAGCACAGGCTCCTACGAGCAGTACTTC. Residues: CASSTGSYEQYF.

The CDR3 DNA follows: TGTGCCAGCAGTTACACGACAGGGGAGCTGTTTTTT. It translates to CASSYTTGELFF. The gene calls are TRBV6-6 and TRBJ2-2, with D hard to call. V was cut by 2 bases and J by 8 bases, with 6 bases left in between. The CDR3 extends over 12 amino acids. Germline V gene data show CDR1 as MNHNY and CDR2 as SVGAGI (reference sequence).

The chain combines TRBV13 with TRBJ1-1; D unclear. Germline assignment: CDR1 PRHDT and CDR2 FYEKMQ (reference sequence). The CDR3 is 15 amino acids. The germline V and J ends were trimmed by 6 bases and 3 bases, with 17 bases remaining between them. The CDR3: CASSSRSESDTEAFF. The CDR3 nucleotides read TGTGCCAGCAGTAGCCGGAGTGAGAGTGACACTGAAGCTTTCTTT.

This clone appeared a single time. J is TRBJ1-2 and V is TRBV19; D is perhaps TRBD1 (6 bases). V was cut by 6 bases and J by 8 bases, with 19 bases left in between. The CDR3 has 14 amino acids. Germline V CDR1 and CDR2: LNHDA, SQIVND (reference sequence). CDR3 amino acids: CASSLAGQRRGYTF. The CDR3 DNA reads TGTGCCAGTAGCCTCGCTGGACAGCGGCGGGGCTACACCTTC. The full variable domain, with the rest looked up from reference TRBV19 and TRBJ1-2, is DGGITQSPKYLFRKEGQNVTLSCEQNLNHDAMYWYRQDPGQGLRLIYYSQIVNDFQKGDIAEGYSVSREKKESFPLTVTSAQKNPTAFYLCASSLAGQRRGYTFGSGTRLTVV.

The rearrangement uses TRBV19 and TRBJ2-1; TRBD1 aligns across 8 bases. J gave up 4 bases and V 3 bases, and 5 bases lay outside the gene matches. The CDR3 runs to 15 residues. Germline V gene data show CDR1 as LNHDA and CDR2 as SQIVND (reference sequence). This CDR3 reads CASSITGGRYNEQFF. CDR3 in DNA: TGTGCCAGTAGTATCACAGGGGGAAGGTACAATGAGCAGTTCTTC.

The J gene is TRBJ2-4, the V gene TRBV5-1; D might be TRBD1 (6 bases). Germline CDR1 SGHRS, CDR2 YFSETQ. The V and J ends lost 0 bases and 4 bases respectively, with 14 bases between them. This CDR3 contains 16 residues. As DNA, the CDR3 is TGCGCCAGCAGCTTGGAAGGGGGAGCACCTAAAAACATTCAGTACTTC. Translated: CASSLEGGAPKNIQYF.

V gene TRBV2 combines with J gene TRBJ2-5; 8 bases agree with TRBD2. CDR3 length equals 13 residues. V shed 11 bases, J shed 5 bases, and the junction held 10 bases outside the gene matches. The germline V gene has CDR1 SNHLY and CDR2 FYNNEI. The CDR3 coding sequence is TGTGCCGGTACTAGCGGTCGTACGGAGACCCAGTACTTC. This gives the protein CAGTSGRTETQYF.

The chain uses TRBV19 and TRBJ2-2, with D unclear. V was clipped by 3 bases and J by 1 base, with 9 bases between them. The CDR3 consists of 15 residues. Germline V gene lookup returns CDR1 LNHDA and CDR2 SQIVND (reference sequence). This CDR3 is CASSMMAGNTGELFF. For the CDR3, the DNA is TGTGCCAGTAGTATGATGGCTGGGAACACCGGGGAGCTGTTTTTT.

Points on this clone: Other DNA sequences in the same sample also yield this CDR3. The chain links TRBV7-3 to TRBJ2-3; D is ambiguous. CDR1 and CDR2 (germline): SGHTA, FQGTGA. This CDR3 has 14 residues. V was trimmed by 5 bases and J by 1 base, leaving 10 bases between them. The CDR3 bases are TGTGCCAGCAGCCCAGGCCAGGGCACAGATACGCAGTATTTT. Translating it yields CASSPGQGTDTQYF.

The chain combines TRBV6-4 with TRBJ1-2; possible D gene TRBD1, 6 bases. V lost 6 bases and J 4 bases, leaving 12 bases between the germline ends. Germline assignment: CDR1 MRHNA and CDR2 SNTAGT. This CDR3 is built from 13 residues. The CDR3 sequence is CASSAGVGYGYTF. The CDR3, as DNA: TGTGCCAGCAGCGCAGGGGTCGGCTATGGCTACACCTTC.

The chain couples TRBV4-3 to TRBJ1-2, with unresolved D. The CDR3 has 13 amino acids. The germline gives CDR1 LGHNA, CDR2 YSLEER. V lost 4 bases to trimming and J lost 5 bases, with 11 bases between them. The CDR3 spells CASSPDFGYGYTF. The CDR3 bases are TGCGCCAGCAGCCCCGACTTCGGGTATGGCTACACCTTC.

The rearrangement uses TRBV19 and TRBJ2-3, with D perhaps matching TRBD1 (5 bases). Trimming removed 3 bases at V and 0 bases at J, with 13 bases between. Germline loops: CDR1 LNHDA, CDR2 SQIVND (reference sequence). CDR3 length equals 16 residues. CDR3 nucleotides: TGTGCCAGTAGTATTGAGGCAGGGTTGAGCACAGATACGCAGTATTTT. Translation: CASSIEAGLSTDTQYF.

V usage is TRBV9 and J usage is TRBJ2-5; D is possibly TRBD2 (7 bases). The CDR3 covers 15 residues. The V end was cut by 2 bases, the J end by 5 bases, with 16 bases between. CDR1 is SGDLS and CDR2 is YYNGEE in the germline V gene. DNA of the CDR3: TGTGCCAGCAGCGTCCAGGGGAGGGGTGGGGAGACCCAGTACTTC. It encodes CASSVQGRGGETQYF.

This sequence joins TRBV6-5 and TRBJ1-2; D might be TRBD1 (5 bases). Trimming shortened V by 4 bases and J by 5 bases, and 17 bases separated the two germline ends. Germline V gene sequence: CDR1 MNHEY, CDR2 SVGAGI. This CDR3 is 15 amino acids long. DNA of the CDR3: TGTGCCAGCAGTTCCCGTACCGGGACTCCTTATGGCTACACCTTC. This sequence encodes CASSSRTGTPYGYTF.

The chain uses TRBV7-9 and TRBJ2-1, with TRBD2 as a possible D gene (6 bases). CDR1 and CDR2 (germline): SEHNR, FQNEAQ (reference sequence). V gave up 5 bases and J gave up 0 bases, with 11 bases separating them. CDR3 size: 15 residues. Here the CDR3 DNA reads TGTGCCAGCAGCGGGGACGGGAGCTCCTACAATGAGCAGTTCTTC. Amino acids: CASSGDGSSYNEQFF.

In this sample, this clone turned up once. The chain employs TRBV10-3 and TRBJ1-1, with 8 bases matching TRBD1. Germline V gives CDR1 ENHRY, CDR2 SYGVKD. The CDR3 extends over 13 amino acids. After removal of 10 bases from V and 4 bases from J, the junction contained 8 bases not matched to a gene. Here the CDR3 DNA reads TGTGCCACACAGACAGGGGCGGGCACTGAAGCTTTCTTT. Its translation is CATQTGAGTEAFF.

Note on this clone: One end of the junction does not line up with germline, which may come from a read error. The genes are TRBV6-1 and TRBJ2-1, with D perhaps TRBD2 (5 bases). The germline CDR1 and CDR2 sequences are MNHNS and SASEGT. CDR3 length: 14 amino acids. The chain's CDR3 is CATSPKLVPNEQFF. The CDR3 DNA reads TGTGCCACCAGTCCCAAACTAGTCCCCAATGAGCAGTTCTTC.

The DNA of the CDR3 is TGTGCCAGCAGCCAAGTAGGACAGGGCTACGAGCAGTACTTC. It translates to CASSQVGQGYEQYF. The V and J genes are TRBV14 and TRBJ2-7; 8 bases map to TRBD1. There are 14 residues in the CDR3. Per the germline V gene, CDR1 is SGHDN and CDR2 is FVKESK. V shed 1 base, J shed 3 bases, and the junction held 2 bases outside the gene matches.

V usage is TRBV2 and J usage is TRBJ2-1; 10 nucleotides agree with TRBD2. The CDR3 consists of 16 residues. V was clipped by 3 bases and J by 8 bases; unmatched bases: 10. The germline gives CDR1 SNHLY, CDR2 FYNNEI. DNA for the CDR3: TGTGCCAGCAGTGAGGGAGGACTAGCGGCTACTCATGAGCAGTTCTTC. Translation: CASSEGGLAATHEQFF.

This sequence joins TRBV6-1 and TRBJ1-1; D is undetermined. The V end lost 4 bases, the J end lost 0 bases, and 9 bases lay between the germline ends. Germline CDR1 is MNHNS and CDR2 is SASEGT. The CDR3 has 14 amino acids. CDR3 protein: CASSVDPVNTEAFF. CDR3 DNA sequence: TGTGCCAGCAGTGTTGATCCGGTGAACACTGAAGCTTTCTTT.

The chain recombines TRBV10-3 with TRBJ2-3, with TRBD2 matching 9 bases. The CDR3 is 16 residues long. Germline lookup yields CDR1 ENHRY and CDR2 SYGVKD. Trimming removed 6 bases from V and 3 bases from J; junction bases left unmatched: 10. In DNA form, the CDR3 reads TGTGCCATCAGCCGAGGAGCGGGGGGAGGGACAGATACGCAGTATTTT. Translating gives CAISRGAGGGTDTQYF.

The CDR3 loop reads CASSLGLGPQGSPLHF. In nucleotides, the CDR3 is TGTGCCAGCAGTTTAGGCCTGGGGCCCCAGGGGTCACCCCTCCACTTT. This chain connects TRBV27 to TRBJ1-6, with a weak D call TRBD1 (6 bases). The CDR3 totals 16 residues. CDR1 is MNHEY and CDR2 is SMNVEV in the germline V gene (reference sequence). V lost 2 bases and J lost 10, with 18 bases in between.

The chain employs TRBV25-1 and TRBJ2-1, with 9 bases fitting TRBD1. Germline CDR1 is MGHDK and CDR2 is SYGVNS. The CDR3 runs to 13 residues. J lost 7 bases, V lost 6 bases, and 4 bases had no gene match. CDR3 sequence: CASSPGQGNEQFF. For the CDR3, the DNA is TGTGCCAGCAGCCCGGGACAGGGAAATGAGCAGTTCTTC.

The CDR3 DNA reads as TGTGCCAGCAGCGACAGACATAGCAATCAGCCCCAGCATTTT. Protein sequence: CASSDRHSNQPQHF. The chain carries TRBV6-1 and TRBJ1-5; D is possibly TRBD1 (5 bases). The germline V and J ends were trimmed by 6 bases and 0 bases, with 9 bases remaining between them. CDR1 is MNHNS and CDR2 is SASEGT in the germline V gene. The CDR3 contains 14 residues.

V usage is TRBV5-4 and J usage is TRBJ2-1, with 12 bases that match TRBD2. The germline CDR1 and CDR2 sequences are SGHNT and YYREEE (reference sequence). Trimming took 2 bases from V and 4 from J; bases not matched to a gene: 1. This CDR3 is built from 15 residues. The chain's CDR3 is CASSLLAGGYNEQFF. CDR3 bases: TGTGCCAGCAGCTTACTAGCGGGGGGATACAATGAGCAGTTCTTC.

The CDR3 protein is CASSHYRGAQPQHF. The CDR3 nucleotides are TGTGCCAGCAGTCATTACAGGGGGGCTCAGCCCCAGCATTTT. The chain carries TRBV27 and TRBJ1-5; 8 bases align to TRBD1. The CDR3 runs to 14 residues. Per the germline V gene, CDR1 is MNHEY and CDR2 is SMNVEV (reference sequence). The V and J ends lost 5 bases and 6 bases, in that order; junction bases with no gene match: 6.